The next 17 T cell receptor beta chains were all read from a single sample in a study of blood T cell repertoires in COVID-19. Produced via immunoSEQ multiplex PCR; TCRdb's table is partial and in-frame only. The sample yields about 71,000 clones, more than 70% seen once. What was sequenced was peripheral blood. These receptors were obtained from an elderly man with acute or convalescent COVID-19.

V is TRBV7-9 and J is TRBJ1-4, with D perhaps TRBD1 (6 bases). V was clipped by 5 bases and J by 4 bases, with 11 bases between them. The CDR3 totals 14 residues. CDR1 is SEHNR, CDR2 FQNEAQ, per germline (reference sequence). The CDR3 DNA reads TGTGCCAGCAGCAAACAGGGATATAATGAAAAACTGTTTTTT. It codes for CASSKQGYNEKLFF.

This clone was seen just once. The V and J genes are TRBV3-1 (or the pseudogene TRBV3-2) and TRBJ2-1; 11 bases align to TRBD2. V lost 3 bases, J lost 10 bases, and 5 bases stayed unmatched. The CDR3 is made up of 14 amino acids. Germline CDR1 is LGHDT and CDR2 is YNNKEL (reference sequence). CDR3 in DNA: TGTGCCAGCAGCCATAGCGGGGGGGCCCAAGAGCAGTTCTTC. Translated: CASSHSGGAQEQFF.

This clone was detected only a few times. The chain recombines TRBV7-8 with TRBJ2-3; 11 bases are shared with TRBD2. Germline lookup yields CDR1 SGHVS and CDR2 FQNEAQ. V lost 5 bases to trimming and J lost 6 bases; unmatched junction nucleotides: 7. CDR3 length equals 15 residues. The CDR3, as DNA: TGTGCCAGCAGCATGATAGCGGGGGGGCTGGATACGCAGTATTTT. Its protein is CASSMIAGGLDTQYF.

V gene TRBV2 combines with J gene TRBJ2-5; 15 positions agree with TRBD2. Trimming took 4 bases from V and 5 from J; bases not matched to a gene: 5. This CDR3 contains 16 residues. In germline, CDR1 is SNHLY, CDR2 FYNNEI. The CDR3 nucleotides are TGTGCCAGCAGTGGGACTAGCGGGGGGGCCCGGGAGACCCAGTACTTC. Translation: CASSGTSGGARETQYF.

V is TRBV11-3 and J is TRBJ2-1, with TRBD1 identical over 11 bases. Germline-derived CDR1 and CDR2 are SGHNT and YENEEA. V lost 5 bases to trimming and J lost 6 bases; unmatched junction nucleotides: 6. CDR3 length equals 15 residues. The DNA for the CDR3 is TGTGCCAGCAGCCTGGGACAGGGGGTGCCCAATGAGCAGTTCTTC. This codes for CASSLGQGVPNEQFF. Looking up the rest from reference TRBV11-3 and TRBJ2-1 gives the full variable domain: EAGVVQSPRYKIIEKKQPVAFWCNPISGHNTLYWYLQNLGQGPELLIRYENEEAVDDSQLPKDRFSAERLKGVDSTLKIQPAELGDSAVYLCASSLGQGVPNEQFFGPGTRLTVL.

The gene calls are TRBV6-2 or TRBV6-3 and TRBJ1-1, with D tentatively TRBD1 (5 bases). Per the germline V gene, CDR1 is MNHEY and CDR2 is SVGEGT. With 1 base removed from V and 8 bases from J, the gap between germline ends came to 8 bases. This CDR3 is built from 12 residues. CDR3 in DNA: TGTGCCAGCAGTTACTGGCGGGGGGAAGCTTTCTTT. As protein: CASSYWRGEAFF.

The sample holds one count of this clone. V usage is TRBV5-1 and J usage is TRBJ2-1; 9 nucleotides line up with TRBD1. CDR3 size: 17 residues. The germline gives CDR1 SGHRS, CDR2 YFSETQ. After removal of 2 bases from V and 2 bases from J, the junction contained 8 bases not matched to a gene. DNA for the CDR3: TGCGCCAGCAGCTTCTGGACAGGGGTTACCCCCTACAATGAGCAGTTCTTC. It encodes CASSFWTGVTPYNEQFF.

The J gene is TRBJ1-6, the V gene TRBV27; 9 nucleotides align to TRBD1. The junction had 3 bases not matched to a gene; V was cut back by 5 bases and J by 7 bases. Germline V gene sequence: CDR1 MNHEY, CDR2 SMNVEV (reference sequence). CDR3 length equals 14 residues. For the CDR3, the DNA is TGTGCCAGCAGTAGGACAGGGGTAAATTCACCCCTCCACTTT. This codes for CASSRTGVNSPLHF.

The V and J genes are TRBV6-5 and TRBJ2-5; a possible D gene is TRBD2 (6 bases). Deletions cut 6 bases from V and 2 bases from J, with 16 bases between. Germline V CDR1 and CDR2: MNHEY, SVGAGI. The CDR3 is 15 amino acids. CDR3 in amino acids: CASSTRGGRQETQYF. The CDR3 coding sequence is TGTGCCAGCAGCACTCGGGGAGGACGACAAGAGACCCAGTACTTC.

The chain uses TRBV7-9 and TRBJ1-1; D not certain. V lost 1 base and J 3 bases, leaving 6 bases between the germline ends. Germline CDR1 and CDR2: SEHNR and FQNEAQ (reference sequence). The CDR3 totals 13 residues. CDR3 sequence reads: CASSLDGYTEAFF. The CDR3 DNA follows: TGTGCCAGCAGCTTAGACGGGTACACTGAAGCTTTCTTT.

This clone has only a few counts. J is TRBJ2-1 and V is TRBV11-2; tentatively, D is TRBD2 (7 bases). V was pared by 4 bases and J by 5 bases, with 27 bases between. The CDR3 consists of 19 residues. CDR1 is SGHAT and CDR2 is FQNNGV in the germline V gene. The CDR3 is CASSSPGGRTLGVHNEQFF. CDR3 bases: TGTGCCAGCAGCTCTCCGGGGGGCCGGACCCTCGGGGTCCACAATGAGCAGTTCTTC.

This chain connects TRBV5-8 to TRBJ2-3; TRBD2 is a possible D gene (5 bases). CDR1 is SGHTS and CDR2 is YDEGEE in the germline V gene. This CDR3 comprises 15 residues. V lost 4 bases to trimming and J lost 1 base, with 13 bases between them. CDR3: CASSPWLGGTDTQYF. CDR3 nucleotide sequence: TGTGCCAGCAGCCCCTGGCTGGGAGGCACAGATACGCAGTATTTT. Together with reference TRBV5-8 and TRBJ2-3, the CDR3 gives the full variable domain: EAGVTQSPTHLIKTRGQQATLRCSPISGHTSVYWYQQALGLGLQFLLWYDEGEERNRGNFPPRFSGRQFPNYSSELNVNALELEDSALYLCASSPWLGGTDTQYFGPGTRLTVL.

The chain combines TRBV29-1 with TRBJ2-5; 7 bases map to TRBD1. Germline V gene sequence: CDR1 SQVTM, CDR2 ANQGSEA. The CDR3 consists of 14 residues. J lost 5 bases, V lost 6 bases, and 12 bases had no gene match. CDR3 amino acids: CSVLGTVLGETQYF. CDR3 DNA sequence: TGCAGCGTCCTAGGGACAGTCCTTGGGGAGACCCAGTACTTC.

CDR3 sequence (DNA): TGCGCCAGCAGCCAAGATGACAGGGTCGGTGAAAAACTGTTTTTT. It codes for CASSQDDRVGEKLFF. The chain couples TRBV4-3 to TRBJ1-4, with 7 bases that match TRBD1. Germline values: CDR1 LGHNA, CDR2 YSLEER. V was pared by 0 bases and J by 7 bases, with 5 bases of the junction left unmatched. CDR3 length equals 15 residues.

The chain is built from TRBV5-4 and TRBJ2-2; 15 bases line up with TRBD2. This CDR3 contains 16 residues. V trimming: 4 bases; J trimming: 5 bases; junction bases outside the gene matches: 3. The germline V gene has CDR1 SGHNT and CDR2 YYREEE (reference sequence). The CDR3 protein is CASSLGTSGRTGELFF. In DNA form, the CDR3 reads TGTGCCAGCAGCCTGGGGACTAGCGGGAGGACCGGGGAGCTGTTTTTT.

This rearrangement joins TRBV18 to TRBJ1-1; possibly TRBD1 for D (5 bases). Germline V gives CDR1 KGHSH, CDR2 LQKENI. The germline V and J ends were trimmed by 1 base and 4 bases, with 10 bases remaining between them. CDR3 length: 14 amino acids. In DNA form, the CDR3 reads TGTGCCAGCTCACCACTGGGGCCAGGCACTGAAGCTTTCTTT. It yields the protein CASSPLGPGTEAFF.

The CDR3 here is CAISDLGGNNEKLFF. The CDR3 DNA reads as TGTGCCATCAGTGATCTTGGGGGGAACAATGAAAAACTGTTTTTT. The chain combines TRBV10-3 with TRBJ1-4; TRBD1 is a possible D gene (5 bases). The CDR3 covers 15 residues. The germline CDR1 and CDR2 sequences are ENHRY and SYGVKD. V dropped 3 bases and J dropped 5 bases, with 13 bases sitting between them.